The count of the clone carrying this T cell receptor (beta chain) is one. Original handling: By means of reference gene primer amplification, nucleated cell counts were estimated. Assay used: immunoSEQ multiplex PCR; TCRdb lists only in-frame clones, some missing. V and J calls and clone size are as listed in that table; D and trimming were resolved from the DNA. The data contain 55,000 to 60,000 clones, roughly 83% of them seen just once; the ten biggest clones take up approximately 15%. These data originate in a study of blood T cell repertoires in COVID-19. Study-level background: Acute-phase and convalescent COVID-19 samples originated in the United States, Italy and Spain. T cells, B-cell-depleted T cells, or PBMCs provided the cDNA or gDNA that served as material.

Material for sequencing was peripheral blood. This clonotype originated in a man in his 70s with active COVID-19.

In nucleotides, the CDR3 is TGTGCCAGCAGCGCGGGACAGGGGCGACTCAATGAGCAGTTCTTC. This encodes CASSAGQGRLNEQFF. The chain employs TRBV7-9 and TRBJ2-1, with 10 bases identical to TRBD1. CDR1 SEHNR and CDR2 FQNEAQ come from the germline V gene (reference sequence). Losses at the gene ends were 5 bases for V and 6 bases for J; bases not matched to a gene: 7. This CDR3 has 15 residues.